These T cell receptor beta chains were read from a single sample in a study of blood T cell repertoires in COVID-19. The method was immunoSEQ multiplex PCR; TCRdb's version includes in-frame clones alone and lacks a portion of them. The sample comprises about 280,000 clones, 65% to 90% of which are singletons, and 13% rests with the top ten. Sequenced material: peripheral blood. The receptors shown here come from a human donor in a cohort sampled during active COVID-19. Both conserved end residues are part of each CDR3. A D gene is named only where the DNA matches it firmly. For some rows the clone size is stated as once, few or many, or as a class when expanded; others skip it.

CDR3nt | CDR3aa | j_gene | d_gene | v_gene | abundance
TGTGCCAGCAGTCCTACAGGGGACTATGGCTACACCTTC | CASSPTGDYGYTF | TRBJ1-2 | TRBD1 | TRBV12-3/TRBV12-4 | .
TGCAGCGTGAAAGCGGGATATGACCAAGGAACCCAGTACTTC | CSVKAGYDQGTQYF | TRBJ2-5 | TRBD2 | TRBV29-1 | .
TGTGCCAGTAGTCCGACAGGATATACGCAGTATTTT | CASSPTGYTQYF | TRBJ2-3 | . | TRBV19 | .
TGTGCCAGCTCATCTACAGGGGGCGTCGGTCAGCCCCAGCATTTT | CASSSTGGVGQPQHF | TRBJ1-5 | TRBD1 | TRBV18 | .
TGTGCCAGCAGCCAAGGACTAGCGGGACCCTGGCAGTACTTC | CASSQGLAGPWQYF | TRBJ2-7 | TRBD2 | TRBV3-1/TRBV3-2 | .
TGTGCCAGCTCACCACTTCGAGGGGGTACCAAAAACATTCAGTACTTC | CASSPLRGGTKNIQYF | TRBJ2-4 | . | TRBV18 | .
TGTGCCAGCAGTTTATCCGGGGGGCGATATACGCAGTATTTT | CASSLSGGRYTQYF | TRBJ2-3 | . | TRBV28 | .
TGTGCCAGCAGCCTAAGTCCAGGTATCACAGATACGCAGTATTTT | CASSLSPGITDTQYF | TRBJ2-3 | . | TRBV7-2 | .
TGCGCCAGCAGCCAACAGGGACTAGCGGAGCGGGAGACCCAGTACTTC | CASSQQGLAERETQYF | TRBJ2-5 | TRBD2 | TRBV4-3 | .
TGCGCCAGCAGCCAGAGACAGGGGGGAAATGGCTACACCTTC | CASSQRQGGNGYTF | TRBJ1-2 | TRBD1 | TRBV4-1 | .
TGTGCCAGCTCCCCCCGGGAGACCCAGTACTTC | CASSPRETQYF | TRBJ2-5 | . | TRBV18 | .
TGTGCCAGTAGTCCTCAGGGGATACAAGAGACCCAGTACTTC | CASSPQGIQETQYF | TRBJ2-5 | . | TRBV19 | .
TGCGCCAGCAGATCCCGACAGGGCGACACCGGGGAGCTGTTTTTT | CASRSRQGDTGELFF | TRBJ2-2 | TRBD1 | TRBV5-1 | .
TGTGCCAGCACCCGAGGGAGGGGGTCGGGCAATCAACCCCAGCATTTT | CASTRGRGSGNQPQHF | TRBJ1-5 | . | TRBV21-1 | .
TGTGCCAGCAGGCGGGGGGGCGCCTCCTATAATTCACCCCTCCACTTT | CASRRGGASYNSPLHF | TRBJ1-6 | . | TRBV28 | .
TGTGCCAGCAGCGGACAGGGTGATCAGCCCCAGCATTTT | CASSGQGDQPQHF | TRBJ1-5 | TRBD1 | TRBV6-5 | .
TGCAGCGTCGTCGGGACAACGAAGAACACTGAAGCTTTCTTT | CSVVGTTKNTEAFF | TRBJ1-1 | . | TRBV29-1 | few
TGTGCCAGCAGCTTAGCACCCGGACGCCAGGGAGAGACCCAGTACTTC | CASSLAPGRQGETQYF | TRBJ2-5 | . | TRBV7-8 | .
TGTGCCAGCAGCTCTAGGAACCAAGAGACCCAGTACTTC | CASSSRNQETQYF | TRBJ2-5 | . | TRBV7-2 | .
TGTGCCAGCAGCTCCATGCGGGGTCAGCCCCAGCATTTT | CASSSMRGQPQHF | TRBJ1-5 | . | TRBV7-8 | few
TGTGCCAGCAGCCCTACGGGGTATGGCTACACCTTC | CASSPTGYGYTF | TRBJ1-2 | . | TRBV3-1/TRBV3-2 | .
TGTGCCAGCAGCTTAAGTTCGGGTAAAGAGACCCAGTACTTC | CASSLSSGKETQYF | TRBJ2-5 | . | TRBV7-2 | .
TGCGCCAGCAGCCAAGATCTGATAGTAGGGGCCGGGGAGCTGTTTTTT | CASSQDLIVGAGELFF | TRBJ2-2 | . | TRBV4-3 | .
TGTGCCAGCAGCCAAGTCACTATGGGCGAGCAGTACTTC | CASSQVTMGEQYF | TRBJ2-7 | . | TRBV3-1/TRBV3-2 | .
TGTGCCAGCAGCTGGGGACAGAGTGGAAACACCATATATTTT | CASSWGQSGNTIYF | TRBJ1-3 | TRBD1 | TRBV5-6 | .
TGTGCCAGCTCACCACCTCTAGACAATGAGCAGTTCTTC | CASSPPLDNEQFF | TRBJ2-1 | . | TRBV18 | .
TGTGCCAGCAGCCAAGCCCCGGGGTACACCGGGGAGCTGTTTTTT | CASSQAPGYTGELFF | TRBJ2-2 | . | TRBV3-1/TRBV3-2 | few
TGTGCCAGCAGTTACGACAGATATCCGTTCTTC | CASSYDRYPFF | TRBJ2-1 | . | TRBV12-3/TRBV12-4 | .
TGCGCCAGCAGCCCGCAGGGGGGAGGAGGCTACACCTTC | CASSPQGGGGYTF | TRBJ1-2 | TRBD1 | TRBV4-3 | .
TGTGCCAGCAGCCCCCGTGGGGCAGGGGGCAAGCCCGGGGAGCTGTTTTTT | CASSPRGAGGKPGELFF | TRBJ2-2 | TRBD1 | TRBV9 | .
TGTGCCAGCTCACCTAGAAGCTCTGGAAACACCATATATTTT | CASSPRSSGNTIYF | TRBJ1-3 | . | TRBV18 | .
TGTGCCAGCAGCCAATCCGGGACTAGCGGGTCCCGGGAGCTGTTTTTT | CASSQSGTSGSRELFF | TRBJ2-2 | TRBD2 | TRBV3-1/TRBV3-2 | .
TGTGCCAGTCGGACAGGGGGCACCGAAGCTTTCTTT | CASRTGGTEAFF | TRBJ1-1 | TRBD1 | TRBV19 | .
TGTGCCACCAGCTCCCTCCACCGGGGACAGATACGTAAGGAGGGCCTCACCGGGGAGCTGTTTTTT | CATSSLHRGQIRKEGLTGELFF | TRBJ2-2 | . | TRBV15 | .
TGCGCCAGCAGTGAAAGGTATGGGGAAGGGAGAAATGAGCAGTTCTTC | CASSERYGEGRNEQFF | TRBJ2-1 | . | TRBV10-2 | .
TGTGCCAGCAGTCTACGATATCCCGAGCAGTACTTC | CASSLRYPEQYF | TRBJ2-7 | . | TRBV28 | .
TGTGCCAGCATTCCCTACGCTGGGAACACTGAAGCTTTCTTT | CASIPYAGNTEAFF | TRBJ1-1 | . | TRBV6-6 | .
TGTGCCAGCAGTCCGTTGAGAGGCACTGAAGCTTTCTTT | CASSPLRGTEAFF | TRBJ1-1 | . | TRBV27 | .
TGTGCCAGCCGCAGCGGGATAGGATACGAGCAGTACTTC | CASRSGIGYEQYF | TRBJ2-7 | TRBD2 | TRBV28 | .
TGTGCCAGCAGCCGACTAGCGAGCGCAGATACGCAGTATTTT | CASSRLASADTQYF | TRBJ2-3 | TRBD2 | TRBV7-9 | .
TGTGCCAGCAGTTACGGCGGGAGGATCGTAGGGGAGCTGTTTTTT | CASSYGGRIVGELFF | TRBJ2-2 | TRBD2 | TRBV6-2/TRBV6-3 | .
TGTGCCAGCAGCCAAGATATTGCGGGAGGGGTTTACAATGAGCAGTTCTTC | CASSQDIAGGVYNEQFF | TRBJ2-1 | TRBD2 | TRBV4-2 | .
TGTGCCAGCAAGGACAGGGACTCACCCCTCCACTTT | CASKDRDSPLHF | TRBJ1-6 | TRBD1 | TRBV6-5 | .
TGCAGCGTTTTCCCGGACAGCAACACTGAAGCTTTCTTT | CSVFPDSNTEAFF | TRBJ1-1 | . | TRBV29-1 | .
TGTGCCAGCTCACTCCAGGGACTCCAAGAGACCCAGTACTTC | CASSLQGLQETQYF | TRBJ2-5 | . | TRBV18 | .
TGTGCCAGCAGTTATTCTCGGACAGTTAACTATGGCTACACCTTC | CASSYSRTVNYGYTF | TRBJ1-2 | . | TRBV6-5 | .
TGTGCCACTTCGGGACAGGGCTACGAGCAGTACTTC | CATSGQGYEQYF | TRBJ2-7 | TRBD1 | TRBV10-3 | .